This TCR beta chain is from a study of shared clonotypes between healthy human individuals. Naivety among CD8 cells was defined by CD45RO negativity and positive CCR7 selection, thereby excluding terminally differentiated effector memory CD45RA+ cells. The repertoire was sequenced with immunoSEQ multiplex PCR; TCRdb's copy has only in-frame clones and lacks some. The profile shows roughly 590,000 clones, roughly 95% of them singletons. This sequence originates from a woman aged 25 to 45 in good health. Sequencing was performed on naive CD8+ T cells sorted from blood.

The CDR3 DNA follows: TGTGCCAGCAGCTTGCGGGACATCTCCTACGAGCAGTACTTC. This codes for CASSLRDISYEQYF. This rearrangement joins TRBV7-9 to TRBJ2-7; either TRBD1 or TRBD2 may fit D (6 bases each). Trimming took off 3 bases at V and 0 bases at J, with 9 bases between the two ends. This CDR3 is 14 amino acids long. Germline CDR1 is SEHNR and CDR2 is FQNEAQ (reference sequence). Together with reference TRBV7-9 and TRBJ2-7, the CDR3 gives the full variable domain: DTGVSQNPRHKITKRGQNVTFRCDPISEHNRLYWYRQTLGQGPEFLTYFQNEAQLEKSRLLSDRFSAERPKGSFSTLEIQRTEQGDSAMYLCASSLRDISYEQYFGPGTRLTVT.